This entry lists 18 T cell receptor beta chains sequenced from one sample in a study of blood T cell repertoires in COVID-19. Libraries were prepared by immunoSEQ multiplex PCR; TCRdb keeps only in-frame clonotypes and omits some of them. The sample consists of a few hundred thousand clones, 84% of them appearing once. Sample: peripheral blood. The source is a woman aged 40 to 50 who had recovered from COVID-19.

This rearrangement joins TRBV28 to TRBJ1-2; D gene uncertain. CDR3 size: 12 residues. Trimming shortened V by 4 bases and J by 4 bases, and 7 bases separated the two germline ends. Germline loops: CDR1 MDHEN, CDR2 SYDVKM. The chain's CDR3 is CASSSQAYGYTF. CDR3 nucleotide sequence: TGTGCCAGCAGTTCCCAGGCCTATGGCTACACCTTC.

The chain couples TRBV7-9 to TRBJ2-1; TRBD2 aligns across 7 bases. Germline values: CDR1 SEHNR, CDR2 FQNEAQ (reference sequence). CDR3 length: 14 amino acids. V was clipped by 3 bases and J by 14 bases; unmatched bases: 13. This chain's CDR3 is CASSLSAGDRAEFF. In DNA form, the CDR3 reads TGTGCCAGCAGCTTGTCGGCGGGGGACCGAGCGGAGTTCTTC.

This clone was seen only once. The chain recombines TRBV27 with TRBJ2-7; unclear D gene. Trimming cost V 5 bases and J 3 bases, with 5 bases left between them. The CDR3 has 11 residues. Per germline, CDR1 MNHEY and CDR2 SMNVEV (reference sequence). The CDR3 coding sequence is TGTGCCAGCAGTAGAGGCTACGAGCAGTACTTC. Its translation: CASSRGYEQYF.

The gene calls are TRBV7-2 and TRBJ2-1; 9 positions agree with TRBD1. In germline, CDR1 is SGHTA, CDR2 FQGNSA. The CDR3 sequence is 14 residues long. V lost 5 bases, J lost 9 bases, and 8 bases stayed unmatched. The CDR3 sequence is CASSANRGQGEQFF. In DNA, the CDR3 is TGTGCCAGCAGCGCAAACAGGGGGCAAGGTGAGCAGTTCTTC. Looking up the rest from reference TRBV7-2 and TRBJ2-1 gives the full variable domain: GAGVSQSPSNKVTEKGKDVELRCDPISGHTALYWYRQSLGQGLEFLIYFQGNSAPDKSGLPSDRFSAERTGGSVSTLTIQRTQQEDSAVYLCASSANRGQGEQFFGPGTRLTVL.

The chain has TRBV5-6 and TRBJ2-7, with 8 bases lining up with TRBD2. The trim removed 4 bases at V and 1 base at J, leaving 7 bases unmatched. Germline V CDR1 and CDR2: SGHDT, YYEEEE. The CDR3 runs 15 residues. In DNA, the CDR3 is TGTGCCAGCAGCCCACGGGGGGGCTCATCCTACGAGCAGTACTTC. This translates into CASSPRGGSSYEQYF.

The CDR3, as DNA: TGTGCCAGCAGTTTAGTGAGGGGGGGTATCACAGATACGCAGTATTTT. Translated, it gives CASSLVRGGITDTQYF. This sequence joins TRBV27 and TRBJ2-3, with D possibly matching TRBD2 (7 bases). The germline V gene has CDR1 MNHEY and CDR2 SMNVEV (reference sequence). V lost 2 bases to trimming and J lost 2 bases, with 14 bases between them. CDR3 length equals 16 residues.

The V and J genes are TRBV2 and TRBJ1-1; 9 bases align to TRBD1. Germline trimming cut 9 bases from V and 5 bases from J; bases unmatched to any gene: 13. The CDR3 length is 15 residues. Germline CDR1 is SNHLY and CDR2 is FYNNEI. The CDR3 DNA reads as TGTGCCAGTGAACTTGACAGGGGGTTTTGGACTGAAGCTTTCTTT. It codes for CASELDRGFWTEAFF. The whole variable domain, filled in from reference TRBV2 and TRBJ1-1, reads EPEVTQTPSHQVTQMGQEVILRCVPISNHLYFYWYRQILGQKVEFLVSFYNNEISEKSEIFDDQFSVERPDGSNFTLKIRSTKLEDSAMYFCASELDRGFWTEAFFGQGTRLTVV.

The chain uses TRBV7-2 and TRBJ1-2, with 7 bases that match TRBD1. V lost 2 bases and J lost 9; bases outside the gene matches: 12. Per the germline V gene, CDR1 is SGHTA and CDR2 is FQGNSA. The CDR3 has 15 residues. CDR3 amino acids: CASSLPIQGIFRYTF. CDR3 coding DNA: TGTGCCAGCAGCTTACCGATACAGGGGATCTTTCGCTACACCTTC.

The V call is TRBV5-5, the J call TRBJ1-6; no definite D call. V lost 0 bases and J 8 bases, leaving 12 bases between the germline ends. CDR1 is SGHKS and CDR2 is YYEKEE in the germline V gene (reference sequence). This CDR3 is 15 amino acids long. The CDR3 sequence: CASSLALPRDSPLHF. CDR3 DNA sequence: TGTGCCAGCAGCTTGGCTTTGCCTCGGGATTCACCCCTCCACTTT.

This sequence joins TRBV3-1 (or the pseudogene TRBV3-2) and TRBJ2-5, with TRBD2 matching 11 bases. The CDR3 is 14 residues long. Germline lookup yields CDR1 LGHDT and CDR2 YNNKEL (reference sequence). The V and J ends lost 6 bases and 3 bases, in that order; junction bases with no gene match: 3. CDR3 sequence: CASRTSGGEETQYF. CDR3 in DNA: TGTGCCAGCAGAACTAGCGGGGGCGAAGAGACCCAGTACTTC.

The rearrangement joins TRBV3-1 (or the pseudogene TRBV3-2) to TRBJ2-5; D unresolved. The CDR3 has 12 residues. The germline V and J ends were trimmed by 0 bases and 5 bases, with 4 bases remaining between them. Germline values: CDR1 LGHDT, CDR2 YNNKEL (reference sequence). The CDR3 sequence is CASSQDEETQYF. DNA for the CDR3: TGTGCCAGCAGCCAAGATGAGGAGACCCAGTACTTC.

This chain joins TRBV5-1 and TRBJ1-1; 8 nucleotides agree with TRBD1. The length of the CDR3 is 15 residues. CDR1 is SGHRS, CDR2 YFSETQ, per germline. After removal of 4 bases from V and 3 bases from J, the junction contained 8 bases not matched to a gene. The chain's CDR3 is CASSPPTGVDTEAFF. DNA of the CDR3: TGCGCCAGCAGCCCACCGACAGGGGTCGACACTGAAGCTTTCTTT.

This rearrangement joins TRBV28 to TRBJ2-5; 7 nucleotides align to TRBD2. V shed 6 bases, J shed 5 bases, and the junction held 15 bases outside the gene matches. In germline, CDR1 is MDHEN, CDR2 SYDVKM. This CDR3 region has 16 residues. The CDR3 bases are TGTGCCAGCAGACAATCCCGGACTAGAAGCTGGGAGACCCAGTACTTC. Translation gives CASRQSRTRSWETQYF. Based on the CDR3 plus reference TRBV28 and TRBJ2-5, the full variable domain is DVKVTQSSRYLVKRTGEKVFLECVQDMDHENMFWYRQDPGLGLRLIYFSYDVKMKEKGDIPEGYSVSREKKERFSLILESASTNQTSMYLCASRQSRTRSWETQYFGPGTRLLVL.

The V call is TRBV30, the J call TRBJ2-1; TRBD1 agrees at 9 bases. The CDR3 is 15 amino acids. In germline, CDR1 is GTSNPN, CDR2 SVGIG (reference sequence). Trimming cost V 1 base and J 5 bases; bases outside gene matches: 6. DNA of the CDR3: TGTGCCTGGAGTGGACGGACAGGGGATAACAATGAGCAGTTCTTC. Protein product: CAWSGRTGDNNEQFF.

V gene TRBV4-3 combines with J gene TRBJ1-6, with D possibly being TRBD1 (6 bases). V shed 1 base and J shed 2 bases, with 6 bases lying between them. The germline V gene has CDR1 LGHNA and CDR2 YSLEER. The CDR3 sequence is 15 residues long. In nucleotides, the CDR3 is TGCGCCAGCAGCCAAGGGACAGCCTATAATTCACCCCTCCACTTT. Its protein is CASSQGTAYNSPLHF.

V gene TRBV24-1 combines with J gene TRBJ1-1; possible D gene TRBD1, 5 bases. Germline V gene lookup returns CDR1 KGHDR and CDR2 SFDVKD. V gave up 5 bases and J gave up 7 bases, with 34 bases separating them. The CDR3 is made up of 20 amino acids. CDR3 protein: CATSVKGPHNNPPRLYEAFF. The CDR3 DNA is TGTGCCACCAGTGTTAAGGGGCCACATAACAACCCCCCTAGACTCTATGAAGCTTTCTTT.

The chain is built from TRBV6-2 or TRBV6-3 and TRBJ2-1; a weak D match, TRBD2 (5 bases). Germline V gene sequence: CDR1 MNHEY, CDR2 SVGEGT. This CDR3 has 16 residues. Between the trimmed V and J ends, which lost 6 bases and 8 bases, there was a span of 23 bases. The DNA of the CDR3 is TGTGCCAGCAGCCCCTTCGGGGTCATCAACCGCGATGAGCAGTTCTTC. Its protein product is CASSPFGVINRDEQFF.

The CDR3 spells CASSLSHPRLRDEQYF. The CDR3 coding sequence is TGTGCCAGCAGCTTGAGTCATCCTAGACTAAGGGACGAGCAGTACTTC. The chain couples TRBV5-5 to TRBJ2-7; D might be TRBD2 (5 bases). The CDR3 is 16 amino acids. Deletions cut 1 base from V and 5 bases from J, with 19 bases between. CDR1 SGHKS and CDR2 YYEKEE come from the germline V gene (reference sequence).